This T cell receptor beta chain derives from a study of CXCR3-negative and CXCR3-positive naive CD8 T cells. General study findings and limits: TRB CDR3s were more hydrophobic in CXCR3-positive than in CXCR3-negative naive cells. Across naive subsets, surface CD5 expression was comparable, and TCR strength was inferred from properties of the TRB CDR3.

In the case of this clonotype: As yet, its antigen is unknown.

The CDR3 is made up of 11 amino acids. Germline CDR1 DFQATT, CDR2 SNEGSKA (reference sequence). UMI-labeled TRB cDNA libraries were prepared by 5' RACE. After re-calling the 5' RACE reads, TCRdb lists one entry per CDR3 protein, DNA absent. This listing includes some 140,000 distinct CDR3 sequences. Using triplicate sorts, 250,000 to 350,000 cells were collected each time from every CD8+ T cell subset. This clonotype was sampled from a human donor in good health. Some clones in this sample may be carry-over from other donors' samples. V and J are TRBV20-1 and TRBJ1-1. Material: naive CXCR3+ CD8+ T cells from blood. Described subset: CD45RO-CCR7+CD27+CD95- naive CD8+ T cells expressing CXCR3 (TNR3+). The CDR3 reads CSTRRNTEAFF.